This TCR beta chain was sequenced during a study of blood T cell repertoires in COVID-19. Ages ranged from about 18 to 89 years, with residence in 24 US areas. The V gene's germline CDR1 is SGHVS and CDR2 FNYEAQ. The V and J ends lost 5 bases and 0 bases respectively, with 11 bases between them. The CDR3 sequence is 15 residues long. This table comes from immunoSEQ multiplex PCR, and its TCRdb copy is limited to in-frame clones, with some not included. This sample yields some 240,000 clones, of which approximately 88% are seen a single time; 3% to 3.5% belongs to the top ten. The genes are TRBV7-6 and TRBJ2-4, with D unresolved. The sequence came from a woman aged 40-49 years who had been exposed to COVID-19. The material sequenced was PBMCs or T cells enriched from blood (not recorded which). Written as DNA, the CDR3 is TGTGCCAGCAGCCTTAATACGGGAGCCAAAAACATTCAGTACTTC. It specifies CASSLNTGAKNIQYF.